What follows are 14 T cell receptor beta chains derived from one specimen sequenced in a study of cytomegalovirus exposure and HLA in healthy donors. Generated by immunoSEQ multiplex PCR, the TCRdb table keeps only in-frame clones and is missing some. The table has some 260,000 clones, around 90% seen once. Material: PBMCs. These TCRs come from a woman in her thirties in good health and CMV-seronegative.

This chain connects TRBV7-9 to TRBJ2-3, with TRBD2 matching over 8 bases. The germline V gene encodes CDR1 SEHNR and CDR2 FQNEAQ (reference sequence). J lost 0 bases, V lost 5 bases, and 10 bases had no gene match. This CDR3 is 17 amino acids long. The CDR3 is CASSNYVAGRSTDTQYF. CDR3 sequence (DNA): TGTGCCAGCAGCAATTATGTAGCGGGACGCAGCACAGATACGCAGTATTTT. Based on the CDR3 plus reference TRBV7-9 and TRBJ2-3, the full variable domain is DTGVSQNPRHKITKRGQNVTFRCDPISEHNRLYWYRQTLGQGPEFLTYFQNEAQLEKSRLLSDRFSAERPKGSFSTLEIQRTEQGDSAMYLCASSNYVAGRSTDTQYFGPGTRLTVL.

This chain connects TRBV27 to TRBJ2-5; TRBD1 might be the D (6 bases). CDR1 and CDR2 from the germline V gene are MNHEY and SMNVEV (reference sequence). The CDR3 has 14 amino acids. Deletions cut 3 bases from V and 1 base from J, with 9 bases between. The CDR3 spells CASSFLGGQETQYF. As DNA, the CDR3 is TGTGCCAGCAGTTTTCTAGGGGGCCAAGAGACCCAGTACTTC.

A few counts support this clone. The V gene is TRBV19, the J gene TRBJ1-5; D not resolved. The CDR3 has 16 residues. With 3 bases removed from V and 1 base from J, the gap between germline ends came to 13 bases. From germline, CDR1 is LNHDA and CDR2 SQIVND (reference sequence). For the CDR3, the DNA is TGTGCCAGTAGTATTGGCGGTTTACGGAGCAATCAGCCCCAGCATTTT. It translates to CASSIGGLRSNQPQHF.

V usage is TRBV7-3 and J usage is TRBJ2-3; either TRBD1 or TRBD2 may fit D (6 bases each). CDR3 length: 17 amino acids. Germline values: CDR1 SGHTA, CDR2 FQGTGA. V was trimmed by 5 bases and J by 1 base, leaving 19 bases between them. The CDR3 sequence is CASSPGDFRRGTDTQYF. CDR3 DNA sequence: TGTGCCAGCAGCCCAGGGGACTTTCGTCGTGGCACAGATACGCAGTATTTT.

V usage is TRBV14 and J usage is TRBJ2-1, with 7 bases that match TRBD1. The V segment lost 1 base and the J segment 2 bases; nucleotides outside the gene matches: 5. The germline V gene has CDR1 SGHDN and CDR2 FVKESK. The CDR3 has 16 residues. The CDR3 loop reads CASSQGTQGAYNEQFF. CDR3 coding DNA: TGTGCCAGCAGCCAAGGGACCCAGGGGGCCTACAATGAGCAGTTCTTC.

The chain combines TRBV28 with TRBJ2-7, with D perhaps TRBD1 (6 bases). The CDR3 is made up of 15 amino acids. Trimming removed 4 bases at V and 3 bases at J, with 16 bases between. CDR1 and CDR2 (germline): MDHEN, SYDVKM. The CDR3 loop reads CASSSPPGALYEQYF. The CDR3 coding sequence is TGTGCCAGCAGTTCTCCGCCAGGGGCCCTCTACGAGCAGTACTTC.

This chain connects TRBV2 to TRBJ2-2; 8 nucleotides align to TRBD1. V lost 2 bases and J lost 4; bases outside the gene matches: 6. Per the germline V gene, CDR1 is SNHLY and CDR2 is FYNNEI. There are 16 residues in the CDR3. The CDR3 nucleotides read TGTGCCAGCAGTGAACCCAGGGGGCTTGGCACCGGGGAGCTGTTTTTT. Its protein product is CASSEPRGLGTGELFF.

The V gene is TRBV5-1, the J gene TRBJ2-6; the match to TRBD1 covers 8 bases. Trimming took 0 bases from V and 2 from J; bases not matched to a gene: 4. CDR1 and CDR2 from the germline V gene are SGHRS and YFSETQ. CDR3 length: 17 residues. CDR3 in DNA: TGCGCCAGCAGCTTGGGGGACAGGCCCGCTGGGGCCAACGTCCTGACTTTC. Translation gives CASSLGDRPAGANVLTF.

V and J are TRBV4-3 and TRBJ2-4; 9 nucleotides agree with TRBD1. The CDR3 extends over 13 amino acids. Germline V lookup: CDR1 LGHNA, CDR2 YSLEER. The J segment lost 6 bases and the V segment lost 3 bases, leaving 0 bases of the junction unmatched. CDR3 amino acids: CASSQGQGNIQYF. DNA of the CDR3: TGCGCCAGCAGCCAGGGACAGGGAAACATTCAGTACTTC.

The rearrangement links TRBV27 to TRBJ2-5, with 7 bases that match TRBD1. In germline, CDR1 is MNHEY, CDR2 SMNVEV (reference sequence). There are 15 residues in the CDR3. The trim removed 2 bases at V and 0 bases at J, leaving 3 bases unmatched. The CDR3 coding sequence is TGTGCCAGCAGTTTAACGACAGGGTACCAAGAGACCCAGTACTTC. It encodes CASSLTTGYQETQYF.

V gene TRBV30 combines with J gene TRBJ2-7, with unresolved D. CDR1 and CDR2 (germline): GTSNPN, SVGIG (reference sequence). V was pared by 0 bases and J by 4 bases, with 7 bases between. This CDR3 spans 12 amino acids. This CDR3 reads CAWSVVLYEQYF. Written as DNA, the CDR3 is TGTGCCTGGAGTGTAGTCCTATACGAGCAGTACTTC.

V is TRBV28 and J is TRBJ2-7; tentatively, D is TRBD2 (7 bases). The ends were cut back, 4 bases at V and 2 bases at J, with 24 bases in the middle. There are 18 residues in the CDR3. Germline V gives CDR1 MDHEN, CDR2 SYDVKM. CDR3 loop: CASSSHDAKGGDPYEQYF. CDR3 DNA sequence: TGTGCCAGCAGTTCCCACGACGCGAAAGGGGGGGATCCCTACGAGCAGTACTTC.

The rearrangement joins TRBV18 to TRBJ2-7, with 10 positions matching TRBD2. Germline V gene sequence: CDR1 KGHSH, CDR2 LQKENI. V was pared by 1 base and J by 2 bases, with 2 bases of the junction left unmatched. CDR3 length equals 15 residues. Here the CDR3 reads CASSPLAGGTYEQYF. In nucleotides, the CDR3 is TGTGCCAGCTCACCACTAGCGGGAGGAACCTACGAGCAGTACTTC.

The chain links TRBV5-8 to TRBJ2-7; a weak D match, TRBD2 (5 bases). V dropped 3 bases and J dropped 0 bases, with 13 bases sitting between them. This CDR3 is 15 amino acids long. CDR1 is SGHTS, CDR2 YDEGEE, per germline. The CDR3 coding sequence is TGTGCCAGCAGCTCCCGTTGGAGGAGCTCCTACGAGCAGTACTTC. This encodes CASSSRWRSSYEQYF.